One and the same sample provided the 11 T cell receptor beta chains below, sequenced in a study of early T cells in non-severe SARS-CoV-2 infection. Each CDR3 protein is one row after TCRdb ran MiXCR on the 5' RACE reads. The profile shows approximately 77,000 distinct CDR3 sequences, about 5% of them singletons. The material sequenced was whole blood, taken at baseline. The source is an adult who was a healthcare worker with PCR-confirmed SARS-CoV-2 infection or an uninfected control (not recorded which).

This clonotype turned up a few times. The CDR3 coding sequence is TGTGCCATCAGTTCTCCGGCGGAGACCCAGTACTTC. Its translation: CAISSPAETQYF. The V call is TRBV10-3, the J call TRBJ2-5; D unresolved. This CDR3 comprises 12 residues. The germline CDR1 and CDR2 sequences are ENHRY and SYGVKD. Trimming stripped 5 bases from V and 5 bases from J, with 9 bases between.

This clonotype came up a few times. CDR3 region: CASSVAGGAGANVLTF. The DNA of the CDR3 is TGTGCCAGCAGCGTAGCGGGGGGAGCTGGGGCCAACGTCCTGACTTTC. The chain combines TRBV9 with TRBJ2-6, with 7 bases aligning to TRBD2. The CDR3 loop spans 16 amino acids. Germline CDR1 reads SGDLS; CDR2 reads YYNGEE. After removal of 0 bases from V and 2 bases from J, the junction contained 2 bases not matched to a gene.

Worth noting for this clonotype: A much larger clonotype is one base distant, so this may be a read error. The chain employs TRBV7-8 and TRBJ2-1; D unresolved. The CDR3 covers 14 residues. Germline-derived CDR1 and CDR2 are SGHVS and FQNEAQ. CDR3 sequence (DNA): TGTGCCAGCGGCTTGAGCGTTCCCTACAATGAGCAGTTCTTC. Encoded protein: CASGLSVPYNEQFF.

The chain recombines TRBV11-2 with TRBJ2-5; tentatively, D is TRBD2 (6 bases). The germline gives CDR1 SGHAT, CDR2 FQNNGV. V was pared by 5 bases and J by 2 bases, with 15 bases between. This CDR3 has 15 amino acids. The CDR3 is CASSQTPGLQETQYF. CDR3 coding DNA: TGTGCCAGCAGCCAGACACCGGGACTTCAAGAGACCCAGTACTTC.

The sample holds many counts of this clonotype. The chain is built from TRBV30 and TRBJ2-7; D gene ambiguous. The CDR3 covers 14 residues. Germline V gene lookup returns CDR1 GTSNPN and CDR2 SVGIG (reference sequence). The V end lost 0 bases, the J end lost 2 bases, and 11 bases lay between the germline ends. CDR3 residues: CAWSVLIGTYEQYF. The CDR3 DNA follows: TGTGCCTGGAGTGTACTGATCGGCACCTACGAGCAGTACTTC.

This clonotype was detected many times. Written as DNA, the CDR3 is TGTGCCAGCAGTCAGGGGCAGGGGCGCAATCAGCCCCAGCATTTT. Protein: CASSQGQGRNQPQHF. The chain uses TRBV12-3 or TRBV12-4 and TRBJ1-5; TRBD1 is a possible D gene (6 bases). Trimming shortened V by 5 bases and J by 2 bases, and 13 bases separated the two germline ends. The CDR3 contains 15 residues.

This clonotype turned up a few times. This chain links TRBV4-1 with TRBJ1-2; D is possibly TRBD1 (5 bases). Trimming left V 5 bases short and J 8 bases short, with 15 bases between. Germline CDR1 and CDR2: MGHRA and YSYEKL. This CDR3 comprises 13 residues. The CDR3 region has the DNA TGCGCCAGCAGCTCCGACAGAAAGTACGGCTACACCTTC. Translated: CASSSDRKYGYTF.

This clonotype was recorded many times. This rearrangement joins TRBV6-5 to TRBJ1-6, with 8 bases identical to TRBD1. The CDR3 contains 15 residues. The trim removed 6 bases at V and 6 bases at J, leaving 7 bases unmatched. Germline V lookup: CDR1 MNHEY, CDR2 SVGAGI. In nucleotides, the CDR3 is TGTGCCAGCAGATTAGACAGGGGTGGTAATTCACCCCTCCACTTT. It translates to CASRLDRGGNSPLHF.

The chain employs TRBV11-2 and TRBJ1-6; no reliable D call. V was shortened by 1 base and J by 7 bases, with 11 bases between the two germline ends. The CDR3 has 15 amino acids. CDR1 is SGHAT and CDR2 is FQNNGV in the germline V gene. The CDR3 DNA follows: TGTGCCAGCAGCTTAGTGGCCCGCGGGAATTCACCCCTCCACTTT. This translates into CASSLVARGNSPLHF.

In regard to this clonotype: This could be a read error, since a much larger clone is one nucleotide away. The chain employs TRBV28 and TRBJ1-3; perhaps TRBD1 as D (5 bases). Germline V gene lookup returns CDR1 MDHEN and CDR2 SYDVKM. The CDR3 consists of 17 residues. DNA for the CDR3: TGTGCCAGCAGTTTGACAGACCTATTAAGCTCTGGAAACGCCATATATTTT. Protein: CASSLTDLLSSGNAIYF. The full variable domain, rest sourced from reference TRBV28 and TRBJ1-3, is DVKVTQSSRYLVKRTGEKVFLECVQDMDHENMFWYRQDPGLGLRLIYFSYDVKMKEKGDIPEGYSVSREKKERFSLILESASTNQTSMYLCASSLTDLLSSGNAIYFGEGSWLTVV.

The table lists this clonotype with many counts. The chain couples TRBV28 to TRBJ1-2; tentatively, D is TRBD1 (6 bases). This CDR3 has 12 residues. V shed 8 bases and J shed 6 bases, with 13 bases lying between them. Germline CDR1 and CDR2: MDHEN and SYDVKM. CDR3 in amino acids: CASWPGAHGYTF. DNA of the CDR3: TGTGCCAGCTGGCCAGGGGCCCATGGCTACACCTTC.